The subject of this entry is one T cell receptor (beta chain). CDR3 size: 17 residues. Germline V CDR1 and CDR2: LNHDA, SQIVND (reference sequence). V lost 7 bases, J lost 2 bases, and 11 bases stayed unmatched. The data originate from a study of blood T cell repertoires in COVID-19. Study-level background: Both acute and convalescent COVID-19 samples were obtained from the United States, Italy and Spain.

Profiled with immunoSEQ multiplex PCR; TCRdb holds only in-frame clones, not every one. Among about 100,000 clones, about 90% were seen once, and the ten largest hold 4.2%. This TCR was recovered from a man between 18 and 35 years old with acute or convalescent COVID-19. The sequenced sample consisted of peripheral blood. This chain uses TRBV19 with TRBJ1-2, with 12 bases aligning to TRBD1. The CDR3 reads CASTPSGQGAKNYGYTF. In DNA form, the CDR3 reads TGTGCCAGTACCCCATCGGGACAGGGGGCTAAAAACTATGGCTACACCTTC.